The sequence of this T cell receptor beta chain was determined in a study of T-cell memory formation after mild COVID-19. Study overall: Largely donor-specific TCR clusters were found. Study results and limitations: Balance between CD4 and CD8 was seen in clones contracting day 15 to 85, and a CD4+ lean was seen in later expanders.

TCRdb reprocessed the 5' RACE reads via MiXCR and lists one record per CDR3 protein. The table lists roughly 300,000 distinct CDR3 sequences, around 15% of them singletons. The CDR3 is 12 residues long. V lost 6 bases to trimming and J lost 7 bases; unmatched junction nucleotides: 5. Turning to this clonotype: Its specificity is not known.

The sequencing sample was made of PBMCs or a T cell subset sorted from them (not recorded which). The J gene is TRBJ1-2, the V gene TRBV12-3 or TRBV12-4; 7 nucleotides line up with TRBD1. This TCR derives from a man between 18 and 29 years old who had mild COVID-19 (a few samples of this study predate the infection). Cell type and time point are not known. CDR3 protein: CASRTGLSGYTF. CDR3 DNA: TGTGCCAGCAGGACAGGGCTATCTGGCTACACCTTC.